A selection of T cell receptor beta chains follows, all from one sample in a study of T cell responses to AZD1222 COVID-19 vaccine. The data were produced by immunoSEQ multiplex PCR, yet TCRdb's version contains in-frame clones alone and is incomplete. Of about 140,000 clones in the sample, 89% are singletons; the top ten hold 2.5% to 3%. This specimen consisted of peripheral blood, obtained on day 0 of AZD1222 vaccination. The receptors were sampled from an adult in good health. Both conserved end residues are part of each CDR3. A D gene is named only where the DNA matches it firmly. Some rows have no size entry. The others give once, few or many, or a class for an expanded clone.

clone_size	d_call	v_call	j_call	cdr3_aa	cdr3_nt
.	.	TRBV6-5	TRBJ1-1	CASTGVNTEAFF	TGTGCCAGCACGGGGGTGAACACTGAAGCTTTCTTT
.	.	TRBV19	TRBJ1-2	CASSRLPGNYGYTF	TGTGCCAGTAGTCGACTACCCGGCAACTATGGCTACACCTTC
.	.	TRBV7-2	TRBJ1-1	CASSSRPGGTEAFF	TGTGCCAGCAGCTCCCGACCGGGGGGAACTGAAGCTTTCTTT
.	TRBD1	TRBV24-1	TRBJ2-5	CATSDVTGTGTETQYF	TGTGCCACCAGTGACGTCACCGGGACAGGGACAGAGACCCAGTACTTC
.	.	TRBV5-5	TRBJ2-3	CASSLGYDTQYF	TGTGCCAGCAGCCTTGGATATGATACGCAGTATTTT
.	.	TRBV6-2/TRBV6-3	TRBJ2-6	CASSYHSGANVLTF	TGTGCCAGCAGTTACCACTCTGGGGCCAACGTCCTGACTTTC
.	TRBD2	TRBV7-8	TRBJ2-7	CASSLGPGGTAYEQYF	TGTGCCAGCAGCTTAGGTCCGGGAGGCACTGCCTACGAGCAGTACTTC
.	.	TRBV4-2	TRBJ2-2	CASSQDESTTAGELFF	TGTGCCAGCAGCCAAGATGAAAGCACTACTGCCGGGGAGCTGTTTTTT
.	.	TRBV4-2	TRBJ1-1	CASSQDRTANTEAFF	TGTGCCAGCAGCCAAGACCGGACAGCGAACACTGAAGCTTTCTTT
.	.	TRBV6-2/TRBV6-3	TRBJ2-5	CASSHYLEETQYF	TGTGCCAGCAGTCACTACCTAGAAGAGACCCAGTACTTC
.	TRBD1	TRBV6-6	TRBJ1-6	CASSLKGQGPSSYNSPLHF	TGTGCCAGCAGTCTTAAGGGACAGGGTCCGAGCTCCTATAATTCACCCCTCCACTTT
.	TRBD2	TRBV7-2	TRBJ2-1	CASSLLAGGPFNEQFF	TGTGCCAGCAGCTTACTAGCGGGGGGGCCTTTCAATGAGCAGTTCTTC
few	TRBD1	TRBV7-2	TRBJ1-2	CASSSLPGTAREGYTF	TGTGCCAGCAGCTCTTTACCTGGGACAGCAAGGGAAGGCTACACCTTC
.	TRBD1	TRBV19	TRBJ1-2	CASSRDRDGYGYTF	TGTGCCAGTAGTAGGGACAGGGATGGCTATGGCTACACCTTC
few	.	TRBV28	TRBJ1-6	CASSPRSSSYNSPLHF	TGTGCCAGCAGCCCCCGGTCTAGCTCCTATAATTCACCCCTCCACTTT
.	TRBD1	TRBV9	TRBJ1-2	CASSASGGRGGYTF	TGTGCCAGCAGCGCCTCAGGGGGCCGCGGAGGCTACACCTTC
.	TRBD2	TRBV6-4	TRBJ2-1	CASSAELAGGPGEQFF	TGTGCCAGCAGTGCTGAACTAGCGGGGGGGCCGGGTGAGCAGTTCTTC
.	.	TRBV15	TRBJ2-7	CATSRELSGQGVGEQYF	TGTGCCACCAGCAGAGAGCTTAGCGGGCAGGGGGTGGGCGAGCAGTACTTC
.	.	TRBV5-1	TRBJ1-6	CASSLELGVASPLHF	TGCGCCAGCAGCTTGGAATTGGGGGTGGCTTCACCCCTCCACTTT
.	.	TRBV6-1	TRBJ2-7	CASSDPFRRVYEQYF	TGTGCCAGCAGTGATCCCTTCCGGAGGGTCTACGAGCAGTACTTC
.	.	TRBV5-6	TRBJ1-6	CASSLGIGSPLHF	TGTGCCAGCAGCCTGGGTATTGGTTCACCCCTCCACTTT
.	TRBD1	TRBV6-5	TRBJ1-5	CASRGTAGQPQHF	TGTGCCAGTCGGGGGACAGCAGGTCAGCCCCAGCATTTT
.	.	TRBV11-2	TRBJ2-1	CASSFGRSSYNEQFF	TGTGCCAGCAGCTTCGGGCGGAGCTCCTACAATGAGCAGTTCTTC
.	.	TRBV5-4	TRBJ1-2	CASSLRAGGYTF	TGTGCCAGCAGCTTGCGGGCTGGGGGCTACACCTTC
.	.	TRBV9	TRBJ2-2	CASSVDSGGTGELFF	TGTGCCAGCAGCGTAGATAGCGGAGGCACCGGGGAGCTGTTTTTT
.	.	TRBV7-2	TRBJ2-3	CASTSGRGGDTQYF	TGTGCCAGCACCTCGGGCAGGGGGGGAGATACGCAGTATTTT
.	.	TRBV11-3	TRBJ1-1	CASSLQGAGTEAFF	TGTGCCAGCAGCTTACAGGGCGCGGGCACTGAAGCTTTCTTT
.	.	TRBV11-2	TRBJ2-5	CASSFQDSYQETQYF	TGTGCCAGCAGCTTCCAGGACAGCTACCAAGAGACCCAGTACTTC
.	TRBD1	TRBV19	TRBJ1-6	CASSSGTGRRGSPLHF	TGTGCCAGTAGTTCGGGGACAGGGAGAAGAGGTTCACCCCTCCACTTT
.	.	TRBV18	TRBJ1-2	CASSPGLTRSYGYTF	TGTGCCAGCTCACCAGGTTTGACACGGAGCTATGGCTACACCTTC
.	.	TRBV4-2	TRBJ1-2	CASSQDFGSNYGYTF	TGTGCCAGCAGCCAAGATTTCGGGTCCAACTATGGCTACACCTTC
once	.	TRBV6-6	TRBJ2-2	CASRSPGPNTGELFF	TGTGCCAGCAGGTCTCCGGGGCCGAACACCGGGGAGCTGTTTTTT
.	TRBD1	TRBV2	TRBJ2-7	CASSVDRGWEQYF	TGTGCCAGCAGCGTAGACAGGGGATGGGAGCAGTACTTC
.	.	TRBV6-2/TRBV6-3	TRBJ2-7	CASNPPGAETYEQYF	TGTGCCAGCAACCCTCCAGGGGCGGAAACCTACGAGCAGTACTTC
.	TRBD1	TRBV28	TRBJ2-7	CASSSDRGLSYEQYF	TGTGCCAGCAGTTCCGACAGGGGGCTCTCCTACGAGCAGTACTTC
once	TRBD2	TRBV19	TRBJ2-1	CASSIGTGTSGTNEQFF	TGTGCCAGTAGTATAGGGACCGGGACTAGCGGGACAAATGAGCAGTTCTTC
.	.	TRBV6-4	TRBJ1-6	CASSDVLRVGSPLHF	TGTGCCAGCAGTGATGTGTTGAGGGTAGGTTCACCCCTCCACTTT
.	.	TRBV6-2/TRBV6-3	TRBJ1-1	CASSYSSPTEAFF	TGTGCCAGCAGTTACTCGAGCCCCACTGAAGCTTTCTTT
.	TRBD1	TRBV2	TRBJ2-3	CASCQGRAGGRNTQYF	TGTGCCAGCTGCCAAGGGCGGGCAGGGGGCAGGAATACGCAGTATTTT
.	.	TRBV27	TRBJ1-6	CASSPRGYRVINSPLHF	TGTGCCAGCAGTCCGCGGGGCTACAGGGTAATTAATTCACCCCTCCACTTT